This T cell receptor (beta chain) appears in the sequencing data of a study of read filtering for tumor transcriptome and immune sequencing. On the study more broadly: After DNase treatment, RNA was made into whole-transcriptome libraries.

From around 440 ng of RNA, a library with molecular barcoded alpha/delta and beta/gamma adaptors was made. TCRdb reanalysed the reads using MiXCR and keeps one entry per CDR3 protein. The table records approximately 150,000 distinct CDR3 sequences, 13% of them present only once. V gave up 0 bases and J gave up 2 bases, with 4 bases separating them. From germline, CDR1 is LNHDA and CDR2 SQIVND (reference sequence). This CDR3 region has 14 residues. The sample holds a few counts of this clonotype. The TCR sequence derives from a donor at least 40 years old with multiple myeloma. Input material: a population of CD138-negative cells sorted from bone marrow. The chain is built from TRBV19 and TRBJ2-2; no firm D call. The CDR3 protein is CASSIDSNTGELFF. DNA of the CDR3: TGTGCCAGTAGTATAGATTCCAACACCGGGGAGCTGTTTTTT.